The rows below give T cell receptor beta chains drawn from one sample of a study of blood T cell repertoires in COVID-19. The data were produced by immunoSEQ multiplex PCR, yet TCRdb's version contains in-frame clones alone and is incomplete. The sample yields some 120,000 clones, 90% seen once. The sequenced sample was peripheral blood. These receptors were collected from a human donor with active COVID-19. The donor label of this sample is uncertain. Both conserved end residues are part of each CDR3. D genes are given only for firm matches. Some rows have no size entry. The others give once, few or many, or a class for an expanded clone.

>TRBJ1-5|few|TRBD1|TRBV7-6
CASSSTLRQGTNQPQHF
TGTGCCAGCAGCTCCACCCTGAGACAGGGGACTAATCAGCCCCAGCATTTT
>TRBJ1-1|-|-|TRBV28
CASSLGVGLTFF
TGTGCCAGCAGCCTCGGAGTTGGTCTAACTTTCTTT
>TRBJ2-5|once|-|TRBV9
CASSVAGQETQYF
TGTGCCAGCAGCGTTGCGGGGCAAGAGACCCAGTACTTC
>TRBJ2-4|-|-|TRBV2
CASHREAKNIQYF
TGTGCCAGCCACAGGGAAGCCAAAAACATTCAGTACTTC
>TRBJ2-3|-|TRBD2|TRBV27
CASRRLATDTQYF
TGTGCCAGCAGAAGACTAGCGACAGATACGCAGTATTTT
>TRBJ1-5|-|-|TRBV19
CASRRAPAGNQPQHF
TGTGCCAGTCGCAGGGCACCCGCCGGCAATCAGCCCCAGCATTTT
>TRBJ2-7|-|-|TRBV5-1
CASSLVQGFEQYF
TGCGCCAGCAGCTTGGTACAGGGTTTCGAGCAGTACTTC
>TRBJ1-3|-|-|TRBV3-1/TRBV3-2
CASSHVGTIKNTIYF
TGTGCCAGCAGCCATGTAGGGACAATCAAAAACACCATATATTTT
>TRBJ1-2|once|TRBD1|TRBV14
CASSPTGGYGYTF
TGTGCCAGCAGCCCAACAGGGGGGTATGGCTACACCTTC
>TRBJ1-5|-|-|TRBV4-1
CASSQDRIRLTQPQHF
TGCGCCAGCAGCCAAGACAGGATCCGCCTAACTCAGCCCCAGCATTTT
>TRBJ1-2|-|-|TRBV28
CASKSYQDRTSYGYTF
TGTGCCAGCAAGTCGTATCAGGACAGAACATCCTATGGCTACACCTTC
>TRBJ1-6|-|-|TRBV16
CASSQLAGNPLSPLHF
TGTGCCAGCAGCCAATTGGCAGGGAACCCTCTCTCACCCCTCCACTTT
>TRBJ2-1|-|TRBD2|TRBV29-1
CSGKGLAGYNEQFF
TGCAGCGGAAAGGGACTAGCGGGATATAATGAGCAGTTCTTC
>TRBJ2-7|-|TRBD1|TRBV19
CASSAAGGYTYEQYF
TGTGCCAGTAGTGCCGCAGGGGGCTATACCTACGAGCAGTACTTC
>TRBJ1-5|-|TRBD1|TRBV28
CASSTTRQGEGNQPQHF
TGTGCCAGCAGTACTACCCGACAGGGGGAGGGCAATCAGCCCCAGCATTTT
>TRBJ1-5|-|-|TRBV6-5
CASSYSGARNQPQHF
TGTGCCAGCAGTTACTCGGGGGCGCGCAATCAGCCCCAGCATTTT
>TRBJ1-6|-|-|TRBV21-1
CASIRTGLFDSPLHF
TGTGCCAGCATCAGGACAGGGTTGTTTGATTCACCCCTCCACTTT
>TRBJ1-6|few|-|TRBV19
CASSMLGGLASPLHF
TGTGCCAGTAGTATGCTAGGGGGTCTGGCTTCACCCCTCCACTTT
>TRBJ2-7|-|-|TRBV7-2
CASSSNPRDYEQYF
TGTGCCAGCAGCTCTAACCCTCGGGACTACGAGCAGTACTTC
>TRBJ2-1|-|TRBD2|TRBV5-1
CASSLEAGGRYNEQFF
TGCGCCAGCAGCTTGGAAGCGGGGGGGCGTTACAATGAGCAGTTCTTC
>TRBJ2-3|-|TRBD2|TRBV6-2/TRBV6-3
CASSYQLAGANTDTQYF
TGTGCCAGCAGTTACCAATTAGCGGGGGCCAACACAGATACGCAGTATTTT
>TRBJ2-7|few|-|TRBV6-5
CASSYVGEQYF
TGTGCCAGCAGTTACGTCGGCGAGCAGTACTTC